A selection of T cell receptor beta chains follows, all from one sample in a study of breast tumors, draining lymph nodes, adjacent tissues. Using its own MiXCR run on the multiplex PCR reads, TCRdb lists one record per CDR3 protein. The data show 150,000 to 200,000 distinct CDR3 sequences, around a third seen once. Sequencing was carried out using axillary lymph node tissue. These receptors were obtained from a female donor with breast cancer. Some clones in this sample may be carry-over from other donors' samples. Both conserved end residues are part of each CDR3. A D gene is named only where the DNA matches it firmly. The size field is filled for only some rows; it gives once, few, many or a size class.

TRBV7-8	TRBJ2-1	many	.	CASSFEGRSYNEQFF	TGTGCCAGCAGCTTTGAGGGGAGATCCTACAATGAGCAGTTCTTC
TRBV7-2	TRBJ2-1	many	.	CASIEGSYNEQFF	TGTGCCAGCATAGAGGGGTCCTACAATGAGCAGTTCTTC
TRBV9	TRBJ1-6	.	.	CASSESTGEGSPLHF	TGTGCCAGCAGCGAGTCCACGGGGGAAGGATCACCCCTCCACTTT
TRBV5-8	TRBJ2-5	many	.	CASSSSPGQTQYF	TGTGCCAGCAGCTCATCCCCGGGGCAGACCCAGTACTTC
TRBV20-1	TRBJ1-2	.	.	CSDAGPNYGYTF	TGCAGTGATGCCGGGCCGAACTATGGCTACACCTTC
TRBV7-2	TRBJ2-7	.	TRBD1	CASSLGLGQGAYGQYF	TGTGCCAGCAGCTTAGGGCTGGGACAGGGGGCCTACGGGCAGTACTTC
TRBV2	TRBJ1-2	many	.	CASSGGWEANYGYTF	TGTGCCAGCAGTGGTGGTTGGGAAGCTAACTATGGCTACACCTTC
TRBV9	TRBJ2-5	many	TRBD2	CASSVEWGGETQSF	TGTGCCAGCAGCGTAGAGTGGGGGGGAGAGACCCAGTCCTTC
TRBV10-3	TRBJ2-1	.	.	CAISEGAGDYNEQFF	TGTGCCATCAGTGAAGGGGCAGGTGACTACAATGAGCAGTTCTTC
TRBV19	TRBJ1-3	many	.	CASSMGSGNTIYF	TGTGCCAGTAGTATGGGCTCTGGAAACACCATATATTTT
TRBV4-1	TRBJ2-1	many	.	CASSRQASSYNEQFF	TGCGCCAGCAGCCGACAGGCGTCATCGTACAATGAGCAGTTCTTC
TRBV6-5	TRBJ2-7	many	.	CATRPDRFYEQYF	TGTGCCACTCGCCCGGACCGTTTCTACGAGCAGTACTTC
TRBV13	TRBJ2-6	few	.	CASTPRPGANVLTF	TGTGCCAGCACCCCGCGGCCCGGGGCCAACGTCCTGACTTTC
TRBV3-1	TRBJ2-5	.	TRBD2	CASSRSSGSMETQYF	TGTGCCAGCAGCCGTTCCAGCGGGAGCATGGAGACCCAGTACTTC
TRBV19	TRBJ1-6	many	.	CASSTRTLSALHF	TGTGCCAGTAGTACCCGGACCCTCTCAGCCCTCCACTTT
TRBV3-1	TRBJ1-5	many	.	CASSHRVGQPQHF	TGTGCCAGCAGCCACCGGGTAGGGCAGCCCCAGCATTTT
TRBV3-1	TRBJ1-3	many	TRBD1	CASSQNSPGGTGNTIYF	TGTGCCAGCAGCCAAAACTCCCCAGGGGGCACTGGAAACACCATATATTTT
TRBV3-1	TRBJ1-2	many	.	CASSQGEVGQNGYTF	TGTGCCAGCAGCCAAGGAGAGGTTGGGCAGAATGGCTACACCTTC
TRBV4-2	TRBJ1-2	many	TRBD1	CASSQGQGGIYGYTF	TGTGCCAGCAGCCAGGGACAGGGGGGAATCTATGGCTACACCTTC
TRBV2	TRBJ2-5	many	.	CASLGEYQETQYF	TGTGCCAGCTTAGGGGAGTACCAAGAGACCCAGTACTTC
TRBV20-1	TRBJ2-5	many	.	CSASRGGQETQYF	TGCAGTGCTAGCAGGGGAGGCCAAGAGACCCAGTACTTC
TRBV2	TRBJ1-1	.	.	CARARGNTEAFF	TGTGCTAGGGCCAGAGGGAACACTGAAGCTTTCTTT
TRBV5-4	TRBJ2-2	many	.	CASSLGALHTGELFF	TGTGCCAGCAGCTTGGGCGCTTTACACACCGGGGAGCTGTTTTTT
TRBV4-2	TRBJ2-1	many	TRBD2	CASSQGVGGGYNEQFF	TGTGCCAGCAGCCAAGGTGTGGGGGGGGGCTACAATGAGCAGTTCTTC
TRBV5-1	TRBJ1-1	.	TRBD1	CASSIGQGRWNTEAFF	TGCGCCAGCAGCATAGGACAGGGTCGATGGAACACTGAAGCTTTCTTT
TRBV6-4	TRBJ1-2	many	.	CASSDHRRAGGYTF	TGTGCCAGCAGTGACCATCGTCGGGCAGGTGGCTACACCTTC
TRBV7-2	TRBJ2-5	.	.	CASSRLFTEAFFGQETQYF	.
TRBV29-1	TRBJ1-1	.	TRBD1	CSVEDQGTGHSGAFF	TGCAGCGTTGAAGACCAAGGGACAGGGCATTCGGGGGCTTTCTTT
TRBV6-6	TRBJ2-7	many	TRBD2	CASSYLAGTSSYEQYF	TGTGCCAGCAGTTACCTGGCCGGGACTAGCTCGTACGAGCAGTACTTC
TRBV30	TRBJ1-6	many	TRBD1	CAWRIGTDINSPLHF	TGTGCCTGGAGAATCGGGACAGATATTAATTCACCCCTCCACTTT
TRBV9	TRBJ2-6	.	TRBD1	CASSVGQGVSGATVLTF	TGTGCCAGCAGCGTAGGACAGGGAGTCTCCGGGGCCACCGTCCTGACTTTC
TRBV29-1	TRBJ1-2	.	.	CSVEGGNGYTF	TGCAGCGTTGAAGGGGGCAACGGCTACACCTTC
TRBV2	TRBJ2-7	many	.	CASSERRGSYEQYF	TGTGCCAGCAGTGAGAGGAGAGGGTCGTACGAGCAGTACTTC
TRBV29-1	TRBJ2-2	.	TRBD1	CGVKSPTGGIGELFF	TGCGGCGTTAAATCGCCGACAGGGGGAATCGGGGAGCTGTTTTTT
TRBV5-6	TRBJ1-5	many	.	CASSALQGGGLQPQHF	TGTGCCAGCAGCGCCCTACAGGGAGGGGGACTTCAGCCCCAGCATTTT
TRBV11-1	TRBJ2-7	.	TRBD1	CASSTGQGAQYF	TGTGCCAGCAGCACGGGACAGGGGGCGCAGTACTTC
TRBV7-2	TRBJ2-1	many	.	CASSLDGNSHNEQFF	TGTGCCAGCAGCTTAGACGGAAACTCCCACAATGAGCAGTTCTTC
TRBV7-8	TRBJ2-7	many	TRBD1	CASSPRQGGYEQYF	TGTGCCAGCAGCCCCAGACAGGGGGGCTACGAGCAGTACTTC
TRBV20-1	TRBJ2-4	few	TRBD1	CSARSQTGTAKNIQYF	TGCAGTGCTCGTTCGCAGACAGGGACAGCCAAAAACATTCAGTACTTC
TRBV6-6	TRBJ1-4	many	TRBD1	CASSHSDRGEKLFF	TGTGCCAGCAGTCACTCGGACAGGGGTGAAAAACTGTTTTTT
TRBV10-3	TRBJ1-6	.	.	CAISLANSPLHF	TGTGCCATCAGCCTAGCCAATTCACCCCTCCACTTT
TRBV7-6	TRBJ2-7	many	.	CASSLLAGPYEQYF	TGTGCCAGCAGCTTACTGGCAGGGCCCTACGAGCAGTACTTC
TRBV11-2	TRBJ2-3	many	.	CASSLEGHPSTDTQYF	TGTGCCAGCAGCTTAGAAGGGCATCCGAGCACAGATACGCAGTATTTT
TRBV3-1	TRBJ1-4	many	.	CASSQETAGATNEKLFF	TGTGCCAGCAGCCAAGAAACAGCAGGTGCAACTAATGAAAAACTGTTTTTT
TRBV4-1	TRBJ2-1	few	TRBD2	CASSQDILAGGNEQFF	TGCGCCAGCAGCCAAGATATTCTAGCGGGTGGAAATGAGCAGTTCTTC
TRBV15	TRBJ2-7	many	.	CATSRDEKGEQYF	TGTGCCACCAGCAGAGATGAAAAGGGGGAGCAGTACTTC
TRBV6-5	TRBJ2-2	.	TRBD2	CASRKTSGPTGELFF	TGTGCCAGCAGGAAGACTAGCGGGCCCACCGGGGAGCTGTTTTTT
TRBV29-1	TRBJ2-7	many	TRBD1	CSVVVLNPGTGDQDYEQYF	TGCAGCGTTGTGGTGTTGAATCCCGGGACAGGGGACCAAGACTACGAGCAGTACTTC
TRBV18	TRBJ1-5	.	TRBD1	CASSVQGENQPQHF	TGTGCCAGCTCAGTACAGGGGGAAAATCAGCCCCAGCATTTT
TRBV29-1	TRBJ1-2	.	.	CQQPSPGETGYTF	TGCCAGCAGCCAAGTCCAGGGGAGACTGGCTACACCTTC
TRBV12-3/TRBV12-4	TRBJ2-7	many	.	CASSLQGSVFNEQYF	TGTGCCAGCAGCTTACAGGGAAGCGTCTTCAACGAGCAGTACTTC
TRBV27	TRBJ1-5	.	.	CASSWSGNQPQHF	TGTGCCAGCAGTTGGAGTGGAAATCAGCCCCAGCATTTT
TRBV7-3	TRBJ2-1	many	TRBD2	CASSLTGASGRRNEQFF	TGTGCCAGCAGCTTGACAGGGGCTAGCGGGAGACGAAATGAGCAGTTCTTC
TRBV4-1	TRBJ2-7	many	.	CASSQGAARGADEQYF	TGCGCCAGCAGCCAAGGAGCGGCCAGGGGGGCCGACGAGCAGTACTTC
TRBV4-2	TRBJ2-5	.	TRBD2	CASGDGTRRREGTQYF	TGTGCCAGCGGCGATGGGACTAGGAGAAGGGAGGGGACCCAGTACTTC
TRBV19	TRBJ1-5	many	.	CASSILGPKINQPQHF	TGTGCCAGTAGTATTTTGGGACCAAAGATCAATCAGCCCCAGCATTTT
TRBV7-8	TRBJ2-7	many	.	CASSLGGPTYEQYF	TGTGCCAGCAGCTTAGGCGGGCCGACCTACGAGCAGTACTTC
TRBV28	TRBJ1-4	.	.	CASSTPTETNEKLFF	TGTGCCAGCAGTACTCCGACAGAAACTAATGAAAAACTGTTTTTT
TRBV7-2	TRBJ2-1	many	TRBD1	CASSLFGQGVSNEQFF	TGTGCCAGCAGCTTATTCGGACAGGGGGTGTCCAATGAGCAGTTCTTC
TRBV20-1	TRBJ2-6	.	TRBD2	CSAGTPGGTGANVLTF	TGCAGCGCTGGGACCCCGGGGGGGACCGGGGCCAACGTCCTGACTTTC